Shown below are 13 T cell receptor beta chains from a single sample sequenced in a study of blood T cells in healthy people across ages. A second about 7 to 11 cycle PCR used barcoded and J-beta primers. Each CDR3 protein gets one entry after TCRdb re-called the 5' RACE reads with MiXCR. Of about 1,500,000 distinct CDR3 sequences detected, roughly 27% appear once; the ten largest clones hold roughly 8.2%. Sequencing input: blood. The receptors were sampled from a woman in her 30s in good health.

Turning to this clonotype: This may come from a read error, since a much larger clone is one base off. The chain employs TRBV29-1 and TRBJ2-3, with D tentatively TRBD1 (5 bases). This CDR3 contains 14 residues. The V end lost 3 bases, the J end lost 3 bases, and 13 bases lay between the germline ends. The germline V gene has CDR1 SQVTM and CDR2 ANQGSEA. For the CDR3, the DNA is TGCAGCGTTGAGGAGACAGCAGGGACAGATACGCAGTATTTT. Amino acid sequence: CSVEETAGTDTQYF.

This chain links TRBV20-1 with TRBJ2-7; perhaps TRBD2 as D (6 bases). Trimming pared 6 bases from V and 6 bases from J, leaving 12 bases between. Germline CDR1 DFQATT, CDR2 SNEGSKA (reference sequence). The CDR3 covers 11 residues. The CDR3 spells CSAPLASEQYF. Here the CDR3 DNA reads TGCAGTGCCCCACTAGCCAGCGAGCAGTACTTC.

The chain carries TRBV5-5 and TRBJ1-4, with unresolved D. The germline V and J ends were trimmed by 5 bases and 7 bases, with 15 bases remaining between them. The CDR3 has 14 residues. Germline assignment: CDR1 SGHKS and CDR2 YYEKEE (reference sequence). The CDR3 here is CASRAGSYLEKLFF. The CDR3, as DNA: TGTGCCAGCAGGGCCGGGTCCTATCTTGAAAAACTGTTTTTT.

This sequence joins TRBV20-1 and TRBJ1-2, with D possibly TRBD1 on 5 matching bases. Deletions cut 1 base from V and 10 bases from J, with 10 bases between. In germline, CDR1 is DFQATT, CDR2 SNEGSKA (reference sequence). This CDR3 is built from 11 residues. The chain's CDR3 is CSARAGSVYTF. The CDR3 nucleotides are TGCAGTGCTAGAGCAGGGTCGGTCTACACCTTC.

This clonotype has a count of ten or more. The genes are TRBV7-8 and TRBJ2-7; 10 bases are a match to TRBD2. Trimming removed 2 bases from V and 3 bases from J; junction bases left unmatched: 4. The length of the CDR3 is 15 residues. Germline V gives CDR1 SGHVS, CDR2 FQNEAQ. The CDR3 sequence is CASSLTSGVVYEQYF. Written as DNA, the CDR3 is TGTGCCAGCAGCTTAACTAGCGGGGTAGTCTACGAGCAGTACTTC.

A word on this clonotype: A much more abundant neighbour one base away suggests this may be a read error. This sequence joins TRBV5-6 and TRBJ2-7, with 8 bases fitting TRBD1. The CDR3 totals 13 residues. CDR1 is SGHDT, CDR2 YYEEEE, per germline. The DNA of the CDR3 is TGTGCCAGCACCGAACAGGGGGGATACGAGCACTACTTC. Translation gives CASTEQGGYEHYF.

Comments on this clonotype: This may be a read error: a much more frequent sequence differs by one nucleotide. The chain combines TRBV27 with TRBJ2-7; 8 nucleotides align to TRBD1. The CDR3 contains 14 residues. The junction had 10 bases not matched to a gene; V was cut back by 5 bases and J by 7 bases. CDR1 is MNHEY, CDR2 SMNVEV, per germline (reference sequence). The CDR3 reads CASSRPGQVDEQYF. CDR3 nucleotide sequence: TGTGCCAGCAGTCGCCCGGGACAGGTCGATGAGCAGTACTTC.

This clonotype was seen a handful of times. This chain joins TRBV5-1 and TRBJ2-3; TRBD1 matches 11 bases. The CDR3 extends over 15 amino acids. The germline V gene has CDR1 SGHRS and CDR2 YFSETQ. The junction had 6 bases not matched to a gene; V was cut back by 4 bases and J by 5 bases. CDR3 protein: CASSEPGTGGDTQYF. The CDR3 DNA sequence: TGCGCCAGCAGCGAACCCGGGACAGGGGGAGATACGCAGTATTTT.

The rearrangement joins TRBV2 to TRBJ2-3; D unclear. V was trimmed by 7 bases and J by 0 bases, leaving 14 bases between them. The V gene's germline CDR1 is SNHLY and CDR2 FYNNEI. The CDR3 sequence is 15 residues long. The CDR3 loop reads CASISPRISTDTQYF. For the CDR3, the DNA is TGTGCCAGCATTTCTCCGCGGATAAGCACAGATACGCAGTATTTT.

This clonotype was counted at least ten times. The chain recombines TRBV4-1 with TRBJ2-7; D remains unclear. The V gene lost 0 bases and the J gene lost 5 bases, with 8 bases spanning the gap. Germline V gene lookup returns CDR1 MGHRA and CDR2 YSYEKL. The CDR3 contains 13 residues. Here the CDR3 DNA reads TGCGCCAGCAGCCAAGAAACGGCAGACGAGCAGTACTTC. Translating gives CASSQETADEQYF.

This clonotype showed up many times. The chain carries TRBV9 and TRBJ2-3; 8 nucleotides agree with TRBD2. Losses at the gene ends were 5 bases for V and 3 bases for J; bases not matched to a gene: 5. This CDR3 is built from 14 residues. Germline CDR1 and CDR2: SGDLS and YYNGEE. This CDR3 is CASSGTSGTDTQYF. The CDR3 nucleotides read TGTGCCAGCAGTGGGACTAGTGGGACAGATACGCAGTATTTT.

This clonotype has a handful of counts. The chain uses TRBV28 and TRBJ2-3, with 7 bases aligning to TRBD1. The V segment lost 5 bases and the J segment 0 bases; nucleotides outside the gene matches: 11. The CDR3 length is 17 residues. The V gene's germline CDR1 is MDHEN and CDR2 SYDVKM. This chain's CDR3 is CASSIDRAQPSTDTQYF. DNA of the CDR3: TGTGCCAGCAGTATTGACAGGGCTCAACCCAGCACAGATACGCAGTATTTT.

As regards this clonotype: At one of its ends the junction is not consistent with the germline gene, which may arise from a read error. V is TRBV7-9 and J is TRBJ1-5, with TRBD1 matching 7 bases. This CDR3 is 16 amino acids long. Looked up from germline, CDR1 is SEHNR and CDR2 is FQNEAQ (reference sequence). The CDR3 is CASSYRGTEGNQPRHF. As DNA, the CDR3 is TGTGCCAGCAGCTATAGAGGGACAGAGGGCAATCAGCCCCGGCATTTT. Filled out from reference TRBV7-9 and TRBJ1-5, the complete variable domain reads DTGVSQNPRHKITKRGQNVTFRCDPISEHNRLYWYRQTLGQGPEFLTYFQNEAQLEKSRLLSDRFSAERPKGSFSTLEIQRTEQGDSAMYLCASSYRGTEGNQPRHFGDGTRLSIL.